This T cell receptor (beta chain) emerged from a study of T cell responses to AZD1222 COVID-19 vaccine. Study context: Pooling of second doses given at about 4 or about 12 weeks was done.

In germline, CDR1 is MNHEY, CDR2 SVGEGT. This CDR3 is built from 17 residues. Germline trimming cut 6 bases from V and 7 bases from J; bases unmatched to any gene: 15. The repertoire was sequenced with immunoSEQ multiplex PCR; TCRdb's copy has only in-frame clones and lacks some. The sample carries about 200,000 clones, approximately 92% recorded once. Regarding this clone: What it binds is unknown.

Study-level results: Repertoires were sampled only after the peak T cell response. Females outnumbered males among donors, who were mostly white British; clonal diversity was possibly underestimated.

Sequences were derived from peripheral blood, sampled on day 0 of AZD1222 vaccination. This TCR derives from an adult in good health. The V gene is TRBV6-2 or TRBV6-3, the J gene TRBJ1-5, with 10 bases fitting TRBD1. As DNA, the CDR3 is TGTGCCAGCAGCAGTAGCGGGACAGGGGAGGCCCTACAGCCCCAGCATTTT. Encoded protein: CASSSSGTGEALQPQHF.